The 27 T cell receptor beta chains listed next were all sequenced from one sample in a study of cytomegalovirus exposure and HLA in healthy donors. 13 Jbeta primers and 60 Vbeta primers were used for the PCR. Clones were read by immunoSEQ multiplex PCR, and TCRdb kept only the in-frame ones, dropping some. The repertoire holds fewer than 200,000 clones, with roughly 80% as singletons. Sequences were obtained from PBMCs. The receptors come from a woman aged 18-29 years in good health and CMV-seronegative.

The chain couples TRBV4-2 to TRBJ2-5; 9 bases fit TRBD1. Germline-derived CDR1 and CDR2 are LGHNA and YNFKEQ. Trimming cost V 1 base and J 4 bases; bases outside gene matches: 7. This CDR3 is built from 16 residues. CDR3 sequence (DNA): TGTGCCAGCAGCCAAGGAGGAACAGGGGGCACAGAGACCCAGTACTTC. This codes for CASSQGGTGGTETQYF.

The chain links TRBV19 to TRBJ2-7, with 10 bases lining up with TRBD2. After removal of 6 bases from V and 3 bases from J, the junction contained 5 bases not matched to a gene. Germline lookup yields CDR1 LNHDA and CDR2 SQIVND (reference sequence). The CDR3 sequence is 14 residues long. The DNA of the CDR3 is TGTGCCAGTAGGTCATTAGCGGGAGGCTACGAGCAGTACTTC. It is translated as CASRSLAGGYEQYF.

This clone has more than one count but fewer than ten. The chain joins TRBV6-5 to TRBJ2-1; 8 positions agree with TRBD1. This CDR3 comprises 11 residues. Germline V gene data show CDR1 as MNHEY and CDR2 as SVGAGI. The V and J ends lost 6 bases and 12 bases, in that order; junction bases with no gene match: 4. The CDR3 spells CASSRGPLQFF. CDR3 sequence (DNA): TGTGCCAGCAGCAGGGGGCCCTTGCAGTTCTTC.

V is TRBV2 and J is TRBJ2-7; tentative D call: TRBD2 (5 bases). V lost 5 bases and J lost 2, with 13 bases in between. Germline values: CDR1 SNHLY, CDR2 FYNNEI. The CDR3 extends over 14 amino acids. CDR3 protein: CASSRAQTTYEQYF. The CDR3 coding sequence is TGTGCCAGCAGTCGAGCCCAGACTACCTACGAGCAGTACTTC.

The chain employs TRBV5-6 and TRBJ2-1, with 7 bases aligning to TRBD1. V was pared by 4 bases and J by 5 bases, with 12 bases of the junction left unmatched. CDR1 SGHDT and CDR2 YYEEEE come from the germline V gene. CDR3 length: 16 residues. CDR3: CASSEIGTARDNEQFF. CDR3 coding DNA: TGTGCCAGCAGCGAGATCGGGACAGCGAGGGACAATGAGCAGTTCTTC.

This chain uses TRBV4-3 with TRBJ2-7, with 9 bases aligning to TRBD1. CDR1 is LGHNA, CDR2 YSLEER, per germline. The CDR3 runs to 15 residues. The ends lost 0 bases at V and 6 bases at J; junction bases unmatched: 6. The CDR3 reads CASSQDQGTGTEQYF. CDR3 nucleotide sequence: TGCGCCAGCAGCCAAGATCAGGGGACAGGGACCGAGCAGTACTTC.

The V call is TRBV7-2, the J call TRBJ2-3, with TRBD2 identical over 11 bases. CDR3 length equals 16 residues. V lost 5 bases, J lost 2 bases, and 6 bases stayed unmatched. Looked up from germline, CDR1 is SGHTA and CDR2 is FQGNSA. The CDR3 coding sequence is TGTGCCAGCAGCACGGGACTAGCGGAGCTCACAGATACGCAGTATTTT. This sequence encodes CASSTGLAELTDTQYF.

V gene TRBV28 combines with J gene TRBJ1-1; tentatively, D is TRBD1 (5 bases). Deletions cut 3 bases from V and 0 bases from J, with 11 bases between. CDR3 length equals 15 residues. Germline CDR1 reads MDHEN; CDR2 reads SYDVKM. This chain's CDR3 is CASSFSTGMNTEAFF. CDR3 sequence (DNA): TGTGCCAGCAGTTTCAGCACAGGCATGAACACTGAAGCTTTCTTT.

CDR3 nucleotide sequence: TGTGCCAGCAGCTCCTTCCCCAATCAGCCCCAGCATTTT. Its translation: CASSSFPNQPQHF. The gene calls are TRBV7-3 and TRBJ1-5; no definite D call. Germline assignment: CDR1 SGHTA and CDR2 FQGTGA. Trimming took off 4 bases at V and 3 bases at J, with 7 bases between the two ends. CDR3 length equals 13 residues.

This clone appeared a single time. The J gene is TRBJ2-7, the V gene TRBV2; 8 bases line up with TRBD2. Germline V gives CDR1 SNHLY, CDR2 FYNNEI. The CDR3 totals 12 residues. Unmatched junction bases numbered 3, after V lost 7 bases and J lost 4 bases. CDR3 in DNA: TGTGCCAGCATAGCGGGAATGTACGAGCAGTACTTC. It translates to CASIAGMYEQYF.

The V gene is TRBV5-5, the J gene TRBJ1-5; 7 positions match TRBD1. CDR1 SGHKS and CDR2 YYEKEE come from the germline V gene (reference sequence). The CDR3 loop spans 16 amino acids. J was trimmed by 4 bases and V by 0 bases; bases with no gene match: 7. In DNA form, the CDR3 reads TGTGCCAGCAGCTTGGGGGGCCGGGACAGAAATCAGCCCCAGCATTTT. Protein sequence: CASSLGGRDRNQPQHF. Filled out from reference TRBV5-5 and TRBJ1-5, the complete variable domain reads DAGVTQSPTHLIKTRGQQVTLRCSPISGHKSVSWYQQVLGQGPQFIFQYYEKEERGRGNFPDRFSARQFPNYSSELNVNALLLGDSALYLCASSLGGRDRNQPQHFGDGTRLSIL.

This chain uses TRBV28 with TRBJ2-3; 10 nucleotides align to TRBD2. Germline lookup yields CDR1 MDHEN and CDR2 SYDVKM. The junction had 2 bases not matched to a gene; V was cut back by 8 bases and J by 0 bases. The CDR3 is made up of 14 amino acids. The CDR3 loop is CASLAGASTDTQYF. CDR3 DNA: TGTGCCAGCCTAGCGGGAGCTAGCACAGATACGCAGTATTTT.

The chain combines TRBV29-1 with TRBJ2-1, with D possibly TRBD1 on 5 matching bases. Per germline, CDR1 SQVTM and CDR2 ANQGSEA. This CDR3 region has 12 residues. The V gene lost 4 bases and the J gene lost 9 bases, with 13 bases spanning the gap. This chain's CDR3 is CSVVPGKAEQFF. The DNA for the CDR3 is TGCAGCGTTGTTCCAGGGAAGGCTGAGCAGTTCTTC.

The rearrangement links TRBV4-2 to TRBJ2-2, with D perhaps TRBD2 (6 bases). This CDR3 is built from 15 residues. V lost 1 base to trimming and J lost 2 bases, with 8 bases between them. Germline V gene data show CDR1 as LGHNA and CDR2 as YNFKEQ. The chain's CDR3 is CASSQAGVNTGELFF. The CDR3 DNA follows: TGTGCCAGCAGCCAAGCGGGAGTCAACACCGGGGAGCTGTTTTTT.

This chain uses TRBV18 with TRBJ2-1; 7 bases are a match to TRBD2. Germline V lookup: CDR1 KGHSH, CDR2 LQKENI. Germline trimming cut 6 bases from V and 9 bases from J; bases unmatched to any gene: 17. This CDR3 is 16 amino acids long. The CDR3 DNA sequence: TGTGCCAGCTCCCCTACCGGGACTACATCGCCAAGTGAGCAGTTCTTC. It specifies CASSPTGTTSPSEQFF.

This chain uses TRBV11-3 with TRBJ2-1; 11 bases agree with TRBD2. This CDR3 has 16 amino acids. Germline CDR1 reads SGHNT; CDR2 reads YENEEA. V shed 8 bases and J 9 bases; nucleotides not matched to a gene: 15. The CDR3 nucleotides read TGTGCCAGCCGGAGATACATAGCGGGAGGGCCGACTGAGCAGTTCTTC. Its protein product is CASRRYIAGGPTEQFF.

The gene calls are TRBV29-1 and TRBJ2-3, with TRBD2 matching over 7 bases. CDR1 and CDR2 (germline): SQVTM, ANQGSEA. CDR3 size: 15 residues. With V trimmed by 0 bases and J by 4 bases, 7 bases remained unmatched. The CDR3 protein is CSVEDAAGPPDTQYF. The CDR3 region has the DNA TGCAGCGTTGAAGATGCAGCGGGACCCCCAGATACGCAGTATTTT.

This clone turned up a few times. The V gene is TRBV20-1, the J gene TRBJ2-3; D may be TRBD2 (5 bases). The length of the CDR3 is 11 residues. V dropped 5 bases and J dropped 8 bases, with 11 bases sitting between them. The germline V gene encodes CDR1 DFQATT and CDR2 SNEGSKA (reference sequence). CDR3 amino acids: CSADGGGTQYF. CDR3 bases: TGCAGTGCTGACGGTGGAGGTACGCAGTATTTT.

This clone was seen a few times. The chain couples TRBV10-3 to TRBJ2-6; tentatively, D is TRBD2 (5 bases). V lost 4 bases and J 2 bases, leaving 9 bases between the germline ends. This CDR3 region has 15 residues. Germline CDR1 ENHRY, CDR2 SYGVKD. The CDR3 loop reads CAISASTTGANVLTF. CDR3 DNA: TGTGCCATCAGTGCTTCGACTACTGGGGCCAACGTCCTGACTTTC.

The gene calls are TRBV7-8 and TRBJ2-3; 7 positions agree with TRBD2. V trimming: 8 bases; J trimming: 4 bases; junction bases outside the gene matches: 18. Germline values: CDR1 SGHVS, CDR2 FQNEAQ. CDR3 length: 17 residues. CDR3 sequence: CASSRLALAGRADTQYF. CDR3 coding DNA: TGTGCCAGCTCGCGGCTCGCTCTCGCAGGGAGGGCAGATACGCAGTATTTT.

The CDR3 DNA reads TGTGCCAGCCACCGCGGGAGGGCCGAGTTCGAGCAGTACTTC. Translated: CASHRGRAEFEQYF. The chain has TRBV28 and TRBJ2-7; 9 nucleotides agree with TRBD2. The length of the CDR3 is 14 residues. V was clipped by 8 bases and J by 6 bases; unmatched bases: 11. CDR1 is MDHEN, CDR2 SYDVKM, per germline.

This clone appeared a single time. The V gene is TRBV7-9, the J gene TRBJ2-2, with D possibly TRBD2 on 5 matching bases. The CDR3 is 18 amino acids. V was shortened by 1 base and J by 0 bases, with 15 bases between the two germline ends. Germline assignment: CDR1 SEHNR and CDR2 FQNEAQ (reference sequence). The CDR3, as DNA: TGTGCCAGCAGCTTAGGTTCCCCGAAACTAGCGAACACCGGGGAGCTGTTTTTT. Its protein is CASSLGSPKLANTGELFF.

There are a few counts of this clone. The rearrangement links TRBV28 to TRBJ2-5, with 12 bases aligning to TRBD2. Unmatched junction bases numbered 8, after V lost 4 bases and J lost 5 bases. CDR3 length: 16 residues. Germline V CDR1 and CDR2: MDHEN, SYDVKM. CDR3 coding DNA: TGTGCCAGCAGTTCCAGACTAGCGGGAGCGGGGGAGACCCAGTACTTC. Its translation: CASSSRLAGAGETQYF.

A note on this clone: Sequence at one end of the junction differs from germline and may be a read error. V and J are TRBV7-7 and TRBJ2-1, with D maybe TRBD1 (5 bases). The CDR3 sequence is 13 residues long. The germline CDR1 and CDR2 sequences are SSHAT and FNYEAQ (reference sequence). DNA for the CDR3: TGTGCTAGCAGCCCCACCCTGGGGCATGAGCAGTTCTTC. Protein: CASSPTLGHEQFF.

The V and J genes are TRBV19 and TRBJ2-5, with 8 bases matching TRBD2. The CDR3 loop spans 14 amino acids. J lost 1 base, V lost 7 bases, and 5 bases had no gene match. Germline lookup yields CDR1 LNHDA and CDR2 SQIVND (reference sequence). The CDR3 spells CASNPGGVQETQYF. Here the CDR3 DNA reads TGTGCCAGTAACCCGGGAGGGGTCCAAGAGACCCAGTACTTC. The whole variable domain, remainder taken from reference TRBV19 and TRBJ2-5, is DGGITQSPKYLFRKEGQNVTLSCEQNLNHDAMYWYRQDPGQGLRLIYYSQIVNDFQKGDIAEGYSVSREKKESFPLTVTSAQKNPTAFYLCASNPGGVQETQYFGPGTRLLVL.

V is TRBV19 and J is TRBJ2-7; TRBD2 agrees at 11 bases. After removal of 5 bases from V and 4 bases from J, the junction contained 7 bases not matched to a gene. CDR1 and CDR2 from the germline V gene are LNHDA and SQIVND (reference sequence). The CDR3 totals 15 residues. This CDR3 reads CASSSTSGILYEQYF. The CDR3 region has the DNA TGTGCCAGTAGTTCGACTAGCGGGATACTATACGAGCAGTACTTC.

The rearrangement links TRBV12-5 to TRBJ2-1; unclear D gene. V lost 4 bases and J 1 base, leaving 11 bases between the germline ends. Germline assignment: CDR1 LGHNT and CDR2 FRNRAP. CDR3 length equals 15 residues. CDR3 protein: CASGSSPQSYNEQFF. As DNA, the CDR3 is TGTGCTAGTGGTTCGAGTCCCCAATCCTACAATGAGCAGTTCTTC.